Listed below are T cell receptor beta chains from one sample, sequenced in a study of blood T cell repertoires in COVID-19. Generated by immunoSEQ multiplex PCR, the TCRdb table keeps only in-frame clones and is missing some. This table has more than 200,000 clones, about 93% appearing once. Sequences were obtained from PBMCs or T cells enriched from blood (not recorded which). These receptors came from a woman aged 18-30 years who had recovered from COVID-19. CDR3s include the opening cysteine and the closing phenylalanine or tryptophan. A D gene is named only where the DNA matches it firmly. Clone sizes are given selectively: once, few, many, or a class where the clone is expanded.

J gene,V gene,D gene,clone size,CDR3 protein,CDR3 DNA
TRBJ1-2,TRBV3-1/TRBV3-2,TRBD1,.,CASSQGVFDRGNYGYTF,TGTGCCAGCAGCCAAGGAGTGTTCGACAGGGGTAACTATGGCTACACCTTC
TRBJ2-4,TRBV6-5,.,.,CASKSKNIQYF,TGTGCCAGCAAGAGCAAAAACATTCAGTACTTC
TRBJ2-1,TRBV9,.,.,CASSVEPRRAGEQFF,TGTGCCAGCAGCGTAGAGCCTAGAAGGGCGGGTGAGCAGTTCTTC
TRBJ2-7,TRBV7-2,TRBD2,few,CASSFPGLAGEQYF,TGTGCCAGCAGCTTCCCGGGACTAGCTGGCGAGCAGTACTTC
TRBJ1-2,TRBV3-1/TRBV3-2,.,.,CASSQGASYGYTF,TGTGCCAGCAGCCAGGGGGCCTCCTATGGCTACACCTTC
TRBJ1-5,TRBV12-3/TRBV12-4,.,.,CASSSGGNQPQHF,TGTGCCAGCAGCTCCGGGGGTAATCAGCCCCAGCATTTT
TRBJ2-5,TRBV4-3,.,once,CASSQEGGKAETQYF,TGCGCCAGCAGCCAAGAGGGGGGTAAGGCGGAGACCCAGTACTTC
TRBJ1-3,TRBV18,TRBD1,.,CASSETGDLGNTIYF,TGTGCCAGCTCAGAGACAGGGGATCTTGGAAACACCATATATTTT
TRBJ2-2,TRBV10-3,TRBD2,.,CAIGYTTSGRWELFF,TGTGCCATCGGCTATACGACTAGCGGGAGATGGGAGCTGTTTTTT
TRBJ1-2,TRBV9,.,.,CASSVETGFKHGYTF,TGTGCCAGCAGCGTCGAGACAGGATTCAAGCATGGCTACACCTTC
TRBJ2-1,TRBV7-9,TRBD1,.,CASSFGTGVYEQFF,TGTGCCAGCAGCTTTGGGACAGGGGTTTATGAGCAGTTCTTC
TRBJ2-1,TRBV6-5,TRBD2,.,CASSPGTSRQSEQFF,TGTGCCAGCAGCCCCGGGACTAGCCGGCAGAGTGAGCAGTTCTTC
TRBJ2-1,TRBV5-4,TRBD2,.,CASSAPSGNNEQFF,TGTGCCAGCAGCGCGCCTAGCGGGAACAATGAGCAGTTCTTC